These 25 T cell receptor beta chains were all obtained from the same sample, sequenced in a study of T cell repertoires in cytomegalovirus infection. No antigen has been assigned to these receptors. Each CDR3 protein is one row after TCRdb ran MiXCR on the reads. This repertoire shows 250,000 to 300,000 distinct CDR3 sequences, 20% to 25% found once; its top ten account for approximately 19%. The sequencing used cultured PBMCs, collected from culture after CMV antigen stimulation. The receptors derive from a human donor in good health (CMV status not recorded). Some clones in this sample may be carry-over from other donors' samples.

This clonotype was detected a few times. This chain joins TRBV28 and TRBJ2-6, with D perhaps matching TRBD1 (6 bases). The CDR3 runs to 13 residues. The germline gives CDR1 MDHEN, CDR2 SYDVKM. DNA for the CDR3: TGTGGCTCGACAGGACTTATTAGTAACGTCCTGACTTTC. It yields the protein CGSTGLISNVLTF.

There are a few counts of this clonotype. The rearrangement joins TRBV15 to TRBJ2-3; D possibly corresponds to TRBD2 (5 bases). Per the germline V gene, CDR1 is LNHNV and CDR2 is YYDKDF (reference sequence). Trimming removed 1 base at V and 0 bases at J, with 11 bases between. The CDR3 loop spans 16 amino acids. CDR3 loop: CATSRGNRGSTDTQYF. CDR3 nucleotides: TGTGCCACCAGCAGAGGGAACCGAGGGAGCACAGATACGCAGTATTTT.

The chain couples TRBV24-1 to TRBJ1-2; D is unresolved. The CDR3 consists of 14 residues. CDR1 and CDR2 from the germline V gene are KGHDR and SFDVKD. V gave up 1 base and J gave up 4 bases, with 9 bases separating them. CDR3 protein: CATSDFDGLYGYTF. DNA for the CDR3: TGTGCCACCAGTGATTTCGACGGTCTCTATGGCTACACCTTC.

This clonotype was seen a handful of times. The chain joins TRBV12-3 or TRBV12-4 to TRBJ2-3; D not resolved. This CDR3 has 10 amino acids. The ends were cut back, 2 bases at V and 8 bases at J, with 2 bases in the middle. The CDR3 DNA is TGTGCCAGCAGTTTAACTACGCAGTATTTT. It yields the protein CASSLTTQYF.

At least ten counts were recorded for this clonotype. The rearrangement joins TRBV12-3 or TRBV12-4 to TRBJ2-7; weak D call: TRBD1 (6 bases). Deletions cut 1 base from V and 5 bases from J, with 12 bases between. The length of the CDR3 is 14 residues. CDR3 sequence: CASSLGTEVHEQYF. The CDR3 DNA reads as TGTGCCAGCAGTTTAGGGACAGAAGTTCACGAGCAGTACTTC.

The rearrangement joins TRBV20-1 to TRBJ2-3; no definite D call. In germline, CDR1 is DFQATT, CDR2 SNEGSKA (reference sequence). V gave up 3 bases and J gave up 9 bases, with 13 bases separating them. The CDR3 loop spans 12 amino acids. CDR3: CSARDDIGTQYF. As DNA, the CDR3 is TGCAGTGCTAGGGATGACATCGGGACGCAGTATTTT.

The chain carries TRBV2 and TRBJ1-1; unclear D gene. The CDR3 contains 12 residues. V was pared by 8 bases and J by 2 bases, with 9 bases between. The germline CDR1 and CDR2 sequences are SNHLY and FYNNEI. The CDR3 DNA reads TGTGCCAGCGGCGTGACCAACACTGAAGCTTTCTTT. This encodes CASGVTNTEAFF.

This clonotype was found many times. The chain recombines TRBV4-3 with TRBJ2-3, with D possibly matching TRBD2 (5 bases). The CDR3 is made up of 15 amino acids. V was pared by 1 base and J by 0 bases, with 8 bases between. From germline, CDR1 is LGHNA and CDR2 YSLEER. The CDR3 is CASSQGRTSTDTQYF. CDR3 sequence (DNA): TGCGCCAGCAGCCAAGGCAGGACTAGCACAGATACGCAGTATTTT.

J is TRBJ2-1 and V is TRBV7-9; 8 positions match TRBD1. The trim removed 6 bases at V and 6 bases at J, leaving 7 bases unmatched. Germline-derived CDR1 and CDR2 are SEHNR and FQNEAQ (reference sequence). The CDR3 is 14 residues long. The CDR3 coding sequence is TGTGCCAGCAGACCCGGGACAGGAGTCAATGAGCAGTTCTTC. Residues: CASRPGTGVNEQFF.

This clonotype came up a few times. V and J are TRBV27 and TRBJ2-1; 7 nucleotides agree with TRBD1. Germline V gene data show CDR1 as MNHEY and CDR2 as SMNVEV (reference sequence). This CDR3 is 15 amino acids long. Germline trimming cut 6 bases from V and 2 bases from J; bases unmatched to any gene: 7. CDR3 sequence reads: CASSQQGTPYNEQFF. CDR3 DNA: TGTGCCAGCAGCCAACAGGGGACCCCCTACAATGAGCAGTTCTTC.

Comment on this clonotype: A clone one base away is much larger, so this may be a read error. The chain links TRBV12-3 or TRBV12-4 to TRBJ2-2; 9 bases match TRBD1. The CDR3 extends over 18 amino acids. V gave up 7 bases and J gave up 4 bases; unmatched junction bases: 16. This chain's CDR3 is CASIKPTGGLRGTGELFF. The CDR3 DNA sequence: TGTGCCAGCATTAAGCCGACAGGGGGATTAAGAGGCACCGGGGAGCTGTTTTTT.

This clonotype came up a few times. The V and J genes are TRBV19 and TRBJ1-2; 8 bases agree with TRBD1. Trimming at V came to 4 bases and at J to 3 bases, leaving 10 bases not matched to a gene. Germline V CDR1 and CDR2: LNHDA, SQIVND (reference sequence). The CDR3 runs to 16 residues. Written as DNA, the CDR3 is TGTGCCAGTAGTACCCGGACAGGGAAGTTGGACTATGGCTACACCTTC. Amino acids: CASSTRTGKLDYGYTF.

This clonotype was detected a few times. This chain links TRBV12-3 or TRBV12-4 with TRBJ2-7; 7 bases map to TRBD2. This CDR3 has 15 amino acids. V was pared by 5 bases and J by 0 bases, with 7 bases of the junction left unmatched. The CDR3 loop reads CASSTSGESSYEQYF. The CDR3 DNA follows: TGTGCCAGCAGTACGAGCGGGGAGAGCTCCTACGAGCAGTACTTC.

On this clonotype itself: At one end the junction does not follow the germline gene, possibly because of a read error. The chain uses TRBV15 and TRBJ2-2; no clear D gene. This CDR3 is built from 13 residues. Germline V CDR1 and CDR2: LNHNV, YYDKDF (reference sequence). The CDR3 nucleotides read TGTGCCACCAGCGGAGAGAACACCGGGGAGCTGTTTTTT. Translated: CATSGENTGELFF.

This clonotype was seen many times. The chain links TRBV7-2 to TRBJ2-1; the match to TRBD2 covers 13 bases. In germline, CDR1 is SGHTA, CDR2 FQGNSA. This CDR3 contains 19 residues. Trimming took 4 bases from V and 6 from J; bases not matched to a gene: 15. CDR3 nucleotides: TGTGCCAGCAGCTCGAAGGCCCGACTAGCGGGAGGATTGGTCAATGAGCAGTTCTTC. Translating it yields CASSSKARLAGGLVNEQFF.

This clonotype was found many times. V gene TRBV7-9 combines with J gene TRBJ2-3; D ambiguous. CDR1 is SEHNR, CDR2 FQNEAQ, per germline (reference sequence). This CDR3 region has 15 residues. V was clipped by 2 bases and J by 0 bases, with 9 bases between them. The CDR3 sequence is CASSLRSSSTDTQYF. CDR3 nucleotides: TGTGCCAGCAGCTTAAGGTCCTCTAGCACAGATACGCAGTATTTT.

The chain links TRBV11-3 to TRBJ1-1; maybe TRBD1 (5 bases). This CDR3 is 14 amino acids long. Germline assignment: CDR1 SGHNT and CDR2 YENEEA. The V and J ends lost 0 bases and 6 bases respectively, with 11 bases between them. The CDR3 DNA reads as TGTGCCAGCAGCTTAGATCTGGGGGAAGCTGAAGCTTTCTTT. It codes for CASSLDLGEAEAFF.

This clonotype turned up a few times. The chain carries TRBV19 and TRBJ2-1; the match to TRBD2 covers 10 bases. V lost 5 bases to trimming and J lost 7 bases; unmatched junction nucleotides: 5. Germline values: CDR1 LNHDA, CDR2 SQIVND (reference sequence). This CDR3 is built from 14 residues. The CDR3 DNA follows: TGTGCCAGTAGTCAAGCGGGAGGGCGGAATGAGCAGTTCTTC. Its translation is CASSQAGGRNEQFF.

This clonotype was observed many times. This sequence joins TRBV6-2 or TRBV6-3 and TRBJ2-3, with 8 bases identical to TRBD2. The ends lost 5 bases at V and 4 bases at J; junction bases unmatched: 8. The germline CDR1 and CDR2 sequences are MNHEY and SVGEGT. This CDR3 is built from 15 residues. The chain's CDR3 is CASSSGRTGADTQYF. The CDR3, as DNA: TGTGCCAGCAGTAGCGGGAGAACCGGCGCAGATACGCAGTATTTT.

This clonotype was seen a handful of times. The chain couples TRBV7-2 to TRBJ1-1, with a tentative D call TRBD1 (5 bases). Trimming removed 2 bases at V and 1 base at J, with 11 bases between. The CDR3 contains 15 residues. Germline values: CDR1 SGHTA, CDR2 FQGNSA. CDR3 coding DNA: TGTGCCAGCAGCTTATCTCCAGGGAGGAACACTGAAGCTTTCTTT. Protein sequence: CASSLSPGRNTEAFF. The full variable domain, completed using reference TRBV7-2 and TRBJ1-1, is GAGVSQSPSNKVTEKGKDVELRCDPISGHTALYWYRQSLGQGLEFLIYFQGNSAPDKSGLPSDRFSAERTGGSVSTLTIQRTQQEDSAVYLCASSLSPGRNTEAFFGQGTRLTVV.

Here the CDR3 reads CASSPRLAGRTGELFF. The CDR3 region has the DNA TGTGCCAGCAGCCCACGACTAGCGGGAAGGACCGGGGAGCTGTTTTTT. This chain uses TRBV11-2 with TRBJ2-2, with TRBD2 matching over 11 bases. Trimming removed 5 bases from V and 5 bases from J; junction bases left unmatched: 7. The CDR3 totals 16 residues. Germline CDR1 is SGHAT and CDR2 is FQNNGV.

The chain combines TRBV7-9 with TRBJ1-3; D call uncertain. CDR1 and CDR2 (germline): SEHNR, FQNEAQ (reference sequence). The CDR3 contains 15 residues. Trimming removed 5 bases from V and 1 base from J, with 12 bases in between. CDR3: CASSPLMASGNTIYF. The CDR3 bases are TGTGCCAGCAGCCCCCTCATGGCTTCTGGAAACACCATATATTTT.

This clonotype was picked up many times. The gene calls are TRBV7-6 and TRBJ2-3; D gene uncertain. CDR1 and CDR2 (germline): SGHVS, FNYEAQ. V was clipped by 6 bases and J by 2 bases, with 3 bases between them. The CDR3 contains 11 residues. Here the CDR3 reads CASSNTDTQYF. DNA of the CDR3: TGTGCCAGCAGTAACACAGATACGCAGTATTTT. The whole variable domain, filled in from reference TRBV7-6 and TRBJ2-3, reads GAGVSQSPRYKVTKRGQDVALRCDPISGHVSLYWYRQALGQGPEFLTYFNYEAQQDKSGLPNDRFSAERPEGSISTLTIQRTEQRDSAMYRCASSNTDTQYFGPGTRLTVL.

This clonotype has a handful of counts. V usage is TRBV7-9 and J usage is TRBJ1-4; TRBD1 agrees at 8 bases. Germline V CDR1 and CDR2: SEHNR, FQNEAQ (reference sequence). This CDR3 is built from 17 residues. The V gene end was trimmed by 5 bases and the J gene end by 1 base; junction bases not matched to a gene: 9. The CDR3 sequence is CASSRTGTGQTNEKLFF. CDR3 DNA sequence: TGTGCCAGCAGCCGAACCGGGACAGGCCAAACTAATGAAAAACTGTTTTTT.

The chain employs TRBV12-3 or TRBV12-4 and TRBJ1-5; 8 nucleotides match TRBD1. The junction had 13 bases not matched to a gene; V was cut back by 6 bases and J by 6 bases. The CDR3 consists of 16 residues. The CDR3 here is CASSQGQGRGGQPQHF. The CDR3 DNA sequence: TGTGCCAGCAGCCAAGGACAGGGTCGAGGAGGTCAGCCCCAGCATTTT.